The sequence of this T cell receptor (beta chain) was determined in a study of beta chain features in type 1 diabetes (dated by TCRdb to 2017 to 2018). The study in broad terms: Patients and healthy donors did not differ in mean age, gender distribution, total cell number or subset yield. A total of roughly 98,000,000 sorted cells were examined across all samples, and a strong correlation was observed between cell number per subset and RNA yield. In the study, TCRB repertoires of sorted circulating CD4+ T cell subsets from recently diagnosed type 1 diabetes patients were compared with those of matched healthy donors. Regulatory and stem cell-like memory subsets were obtained from only 8 patients and roughly eight healthy donors, while naive and central memory subsets were obtained from all 30 or so donors.

The entire amount of isolated RNA was reverse transcribed using the High Capacity cDNA Reverse Transcription Kit, so the sequenced TCRB transcripts were expressed ones. Naive, central memory and regulatory T cell samples underwent deep immunoSEQ sequencing, averaging approximately 3.5 million total reads per sample. Sorted cells were lysed in RLT buffer, and RNA was extracted using DNase-treated RNeasy Micro or Mini kits according to cell number. Each cell subset was processed separately to prevent cross-contamination, with patient and healthy donor samples processed together. The immunoSEQ multiplex PCR was used to amplify TCRB sequences from cDNA, yielding 87-bp fragments that span the CDR3 region. Sequencing of the amplicons was done on the Illumina HiSeq platform. Per the original workflow: PCR bias was corrected computationally using synthetic template baselines, and reads within Hamming distance 2 were collapsed, with unmergeable singletons discarded. Reads were aligned against IMGT so that V, D and J genes, CDR3 length and insertions or deletions at six rearrangement sites could be assigned. Within each subset, clonotype counts were normalized to sorted cell number, after which true diversity and Gini coefficients were computed with the tcR R package. Repertoire sharing was quantified using the overlap coefficient calculated on TCRB nucleotide sequences. Out-of-frame TCRB sequences from naive cells were analyzed as a proxy for the pre-selection repertoire. This is the immuneACCESS table as TCRdb keeps it, with only in-frame sequences that have V and J called. A part of the clones is gone; compared with another copy, unresolved V genes explain less than half, and the rest is unexplained. V and J calls and clone size are those listed in that table; D and trimming were worked out from the DNA. This sample has about 470,000 clones in its table, and over 25% of those were observed once. The ten top clones hold 0.065% of the sample.

With respect to this clone: There is no known antigen for this receptor. Base-call qualities are not available, and no considerably larger clone is one nucleotide away.

Overall results and qualifications from the work: Because the HLA sub-analyses included only small numbers of individuals, any influence of HLA type on TCRB rearrangement was left unresolved. Because cDNA rather than genomic DNA was sequenced, highly expressing activated cells could have been over-represented, although no difference in activation and CD3 levels was found between groups. At VDJ recombination sites, patients with type 1 diabetes made fewer insertions and deleted more nucleotides, a pattern implying thymic rearrangement abnormalities. Naive, central memory and regulatory TCRB repertoires appeared more similar among patients than among healthy donors. PCR may preferentially amplify shorter templates, but because patient and control samples were amplified and corrected together, any resulting skew would affect both groups equally. In all four CD4+ subsets, TCRB CDR3 length was moderately but significantly shorter in type 1 diabetes patients.

Between the V and J ends, shortened by 7 bases and 7 bases respectively, the junction contains 20 bases. CDR1 and CDR2 are drawn from the germline V gene: ENHRY, SYGVKD. There are 14 amino acids in the CDR3, from cysteine to phenylalanine inclusive. Only CDR3 DNA remains: 42 bases, in frame from the first base. A single peripheral blood draw of approximately 110 mL on average was collected from each donor into heparinised tubes. Naive, central memory, regulatory and stem cell-like memory CD4+ T cells were sorted on a BD FACSAria II using a panel including CD45RO, CCR7, CD25, CD127, CD95 and CD27. Every sorted population had a purity above 95%. Right away, PBMCs were isolated by Lymphoprep density gradient centrifugation and were stained directly, with no culture step. Samples were stained and sorted in pairs, with one healthy donor and one patient per experiment, so that batch effects were minimized.

The sequencing input was naive CD4+ T cells from blood. Taken with the paper, the label for cell subset or site translates to: true naive CD4+ T cells. The chain was built from TRBV10-3 and TRBJ2-7, with the D gene tentatively TRBD1 or TRBD2, based on 7 matching bases in each. The TCR comes from a young man in good health. The CDR3 here reads CAIKGASGPTEQYF. In nucleotides, the sequence is TGTGCCATCAAGGGGGCTAGCGGCCCTACGGAGCAGTACTTC.